Listed below are T cell receptor beta chains from one sample, sequenced in a study of T cell repertoires and HLA-DP antigens. Profiled with immunoSEQ multiplex PCR; TCRdb holds only in-frame clones, not every one. The sample has about 110,000 clones, 80% to 95% seen once. No cognate antigen is known for these TCRs. The sample consisted of CD4+ T cells from PBMCs. Source of these receptors: a young woman in good health and CMV-seronegative. The CDR3 runs from the conserved cysteine through the conserved F or W. The D gene is left open where the match is weak. Expanded clones get a size class; other rows say once, few or many, or leave the size out.

j_call: TRBJ1-5
clone_size: .
v_call: TRBV27
d_call: .
cdr3_nt: TGTGCCAGCAGTTCCGATAACCGCGGGGGAAGCAATCAGCCCCAGCATTTT
cdr3_aa: CASSSDNRGGSNQPQHF

j_call: TRBJ1-1
clone_size: .
v_call: TRBV6-5
d_call: .
cdr3_nt: TGTGCCAGCAGTTATCAATGGGGGAACACTGAAGCTTTCTTT
cdr3_aa: CASSYQWGNTEAFF

j_call: TRBJ2-3
clone_size: .
v_call: TRBV5-6
d_call: TRBD1
cdr3_nt: TGTGCCAGCAGCTCGACAGGGTCAACAGATACGCAGTATTTT
cdr3_aa: CASSSTGSTDTQYF

j_call: TRBJ1-3
clone_size: .
v_call: TRBV29-1
d_call: .
cdr3_nt: TGCAGCGCGAAGCGGGGTGAAAACACCATATATTTT
cdr3_aa: CSAKRGENTIYF

j_call: TRBJ2-3
clone_size: .
v_call: TRBV27
d_call: .
cdr3_nt: TGTGCCAGCAGGGACAGCTCCACAGATACGCAGTATTTT
cdr3_aa: CASRDSSTDTQYF

j_call: TRBJ2-6
clone_size: .
v_call: TRBV19
d_call: .
cdr3_nt: TGTGCCAGTAGTATGGTATCTCGCTGGGCGGGGGCCAACGTCCTGACTTTC
cdr3_aa: CASSMVSRWAGANVLTF

j_call: TRBJ2-5
clone_size: once
v_call: TRBV7-8
d_call: .
cdr3_nt: TGTGCCAGCAGCTTACGGGCTCAGGGGCAAGAGACCCAGTACTTC
cdr3_aa: CASSLRAQGQETQYF

j_call: TRBJ1-4
clone_size: .
v_call: TRBV7-2
d_call: .
cdr3_nt: TGTGCCAGCAGTAAGACAGACGCAATTAATGAAAAACTGTTTTTT
cdr3_aa: CASSKTDAINEKLFF

j_call: TRBJ1-4
clone_size: .
v_call: TRBV18
d_call: .
cdr3_nt: TGTGCCAGCTCCGTGGCAGGGCGAGCTACTAATGAAAAACTGTTTTTT
cdr3_aa: CASSVAGRATNEKLFF

j_call: TRBJ2-3
clone_size: .
v_call: TRBV7-9
d_call: TRBD1
cdr3_nt: TGTGCCAGCAGCTTAAGGGGGGACAGGGGGCGAGATACGCAGTATTTT
cdr3_aa: CASSLRGDRGRDTQYF

j_call: TRBJ1-5
clone_size: .
v_call: TRBV5-1
d_call: TRBD1
cdr3_nt: TGCGCCAGCAGCTTGGGGGACAGGAGTAGCAATCAGCCCCAGCATTTT
cdr3_aa: CASSLGDRSSNQPQHF

j_call: TRBJ2-7
clone_size: .
v_call: TRBV11-2
d_call: .
cdr3_nt: TGTGCCAGCAGCTTCGGGACGCAATCCTACGAGCAGTACTTC
cdr3_aa: CASSFGTQSYEQYF

j_call: TRBJ2-3
clone_size: .
v_call: TRBV19
d_call: .
cdr3_nt: TGTGCCAGTAGTATAGGGCTAACAATTCTTGCAGATACGCAGTATTTT
cdr3_aa: CASSIGLTILADTQYF

j_call: TRBJ1-2
clone_size: few
v_call: TRBV18
d_call: .
cdr3_nt: TGTGCCAGCTCACCGGACAGTAACTATGGCTACACCTTC
cdr3_aa: CASSPDSNYGYTF

j_call: TRBJ1-2
clone_size: .
v_call: TRBV28
d_call: .
cdr3_nt: TGTGCCAGCACCCTGCAGGGAAGTGGCTACACCTTC
cdr3_aa: CASTLQGSGYTF

j_call: TRBJ2-3
clone_size: .
v_call: TRBV30
d_call: .
cdr3_nt: TGTGCCTGGAGTGGGGCTAGCACAGATACGCAGTATTTT
cdr3_aa: CAWSGASTDTQYF

j_call: TRBJ2-4
clone_size: .
v_call: TRBV28
d_call: TRBD1
cdr3_nt: TGTGCCAGCCAGGGGGTCCAAGCCAAAAACATTCAGTACTTC
cdr3_aa: CASQGVQAKNIQYF

j_call: TRBJ2-5
clone_size: .
v_call: TRBV7-3
d_call: TRBD1
cdr3_nt: TGTGCCAGCAGCAAGGGACAGGGATCTGGAGAGACCCAGTACTTC
cdr3_aa: CASSKGQGSGETQYF